The 25 T cell receptor beta chains presented below share a single source sample, sequenced in a study of blood T cell repertoires in COVID-19. Produced via immunoSEQ multiplex PCR; TCRdb's table is partial and in-frame only. The sample consists of roughly 380,000 clones, about 85% of them appearing once. The sequenced sample was peripheral blood. These receptors all stem from a woman under 30 with acute or convalescent COVID-19.

The J gene is TRBJ1-3, the V gene TRBV6-5; the D gene is possibly TRBD1 (5 bases). This CDR3 spans 15 amino acids. Germline CDR1 reads MNHEY; CDR2 reads SVGAGI. The germline V and J ends were trimmed by 7 bases and 4 bases, with 17 bases remaining between them. CDR3 DNA: TGTGCCAGCATAGACCTCGCGGGGCCAGGAAACACCATATATTTT. This translates into CASIDLAGPGNTIYF.

The CDR3 is CASSYGPRGSTDTQYF. CDR3 nucleotides: TGTGCCAGCAGTTACGGACCCAGGGGTTCGACAGATACGCAGTATTTT. V gene TRBV6-6 combines with J gene TRBJ2-3, with D perhaps TRBD1 (6 bases). V dropped 2 bases and J dropped 3 bases, with 15 bases sitting between them. The CDR3 has 16 residues. Germline V gene data show CDR1 as MNHNY and CDR2 as SVGAGI (reference sequence).

The chain links TRBV11-2 to TRBJ1-1, with a tentative D call TRBD1 (6 bases). The V and J ends lost 1 base and 1 base respectively, with 10 bases between them. CDR1 is SGHAT, CDR2 FQNNGV, per germline. CDR3 size: 15 residues. Here the CDR3 reads CASSLVQGPNTEAFF. The CDR3 DNA is TGTGCCAGCAGCTTAGTTCAGGGGCCGAACACTGAAGCTTTCTTT.

The rearrangement links TRBV5-1 to TRBJ2-3; 16 nucleotides match TRBD2. Trimming removed 4 bases from V and 4 bases from J; junction bases left unmatched: 3. There are 16 residues in the CDR3. Germline V gene lookup returns CDR1 SGHRS and CDR2 YFSETQ. CDR3 sequence reads: CASSAGTSGRADTQYF. The CDR3, as DNA: TGCGCCAGCAGCGCCGGGACTAGCGGGAGGGCAGATACGCAGTATTTT.

The chain recombines TRBV10-3 with TRBJ1-2; D call uncertain. Germline lookup yields CDR1 ENHRY and CDR2 SYGVKD. The CDR3 extends over 14 amino acids. V dropped 0 bases and J dropped 1 base, with 6 bases sitting between them. The CDR3, as DNA: TGTGCCATCAGTGAGTCGCTTAGTAACTATGGCTACACCTTC. It specifies CAISESLSNYGYTF.

A few counts support this clone. This sequence joins TRBV19 and TRBJ1-2; D may be TRBD1 (5 bases). The CDR3 is made up of 14 amino acids. Germline loops: CDR1 LNHDA, CDR2 SQIVND (reference sequence). The ends were cut back, 9 bases at V and 5 bases at J, with 19 bases in the middle. The CDR3 DNA follows: TGTGCCAGCAAAGCGGGCAGGGAGTTATATGGCTACACCTTC. Translation: CASKAGRELYGYTF.

CDR3 sequence (DNA): TGTGCCAGCAGTGACTCACCTTCCCCAGGGGCACACGGCTACACCTTC. Encoded protein: CASSDSPSPGAHGYTF. This rearrangement joins TRBV6-4 to TRBJ1-2; possibly TRBD1 for D (6 bases). The CDR3 spans 16 residues. V lost 0 bases, J lost 8 bases, and 19 bases lay in between. Germline CDR1 and CDR2: MRHNA and SNTAGT.

This clone was seen more than once but under ten times. The rearrangement joins TRBV11-3 to TRBJ1-1, with D possibly matching TRBD1 (6 bases). Trimming took 3 bases from V and 5 from J, leaving 13 bases between them. The CDR3 contains 14 residues. In germline, CDR1 is SGHNT, CDR2 YENEEA. In nucleotides, the CDR3 is TGTGCCAGCAGCTTTCGGGCAGGGGCGACTGAAGCTTTCTTT. This gives the protein CASSFRAGATEAFF. Filled out from reference TRBV11-3 and TRBJ1-1, the complete variable domain reads EAGVVQSPRYKIIEKKQPVAFWCNPISGHNTLYWYLQNLGQGPELLIRYENEEAVDDSQLPKDRFSAERLKGVDSTLKIQPAELGDSAVYLCASSFRAGATEAFFGQGTRLTVV.

J is TRBJ2-7 and V is TRBV4-1, with D perhaps matching TRBD2 (6 bases). The CDR3 length is 15 residues. Trimming removed 0 bases at V and 3 bases at J, with 12 bases between. CDR1 is MGHRA and CDR2 is YSYEKL in the germline V gene. CDR3 DNA: TGCGCCAGCAGCCAAGAAGAAAAGGAGGGCTACGAGCAGTACTTC. Its protein is CASSQEEKEGYEQYF.

This rearrangement joins TRBV19 to TRBJ2-1; D not resolved. The length of the CDR3 is 13 residues. The germline V gene has CDR1 LNHDA and CDR2 SQIVND (reference sequence). Trimming shortened V by 0 bases and J by 9 bases, and 9 bases separated the two germline ends. CDR3 amino acids: CASSIDTTTEQFF. The CDR3 coding sequence is TGTGCCAGTAGTATAGATACGACAACTGAGCAGTTCTTC.

The chain couples TRBV6-6 to TRBJ2-2, with 9 nucleotides matching TRBD1. CDR3 length equals 17 residues. The V and J ends lost 5 bases and 4 bases, in that order; junction bases with no gene match: 11. Germline V gives CDR1 MNHNY, CDR2 SVGAGI (reference sequence). The chain's CDR3 is CASSPGQGDLSTGELFF. The CDR3 DNA follows: TGTGCCAGCAGTCCGGGACAGGGAGACTTGAGCACCGGGGAGCTGTTTTTT.

This rearrangement joins TRBV5-1 to TRBJ1-1; 7 nucleotides agree with TRBD1. CDR3 length equals 14 residues. Germline V gene lookup returns CDR1 SGHRS and CDR2 YFSETQ. V shed 4 bases, J shed 1 base, and the junction held 4 bases outside the gene matches. CDR3 coding DNA: TGCGCCAGCAGCCCCGGACAGGAGAACACTGAAGCTTTCTTT. Amino acid sequence: CASSPGQENTEAFF.

The chain uses TRBV30 and TRBJ1-1, with 7 bases fitting TRBD1. Germline V lookup: CDR1 GTSNPN, CDR2 SVGIG (reference sequence). J gave up 1 base and V 1 base, and 6 bases lay outside the gene matches. This CDR3 has 15 residues. Written as DNA, the CDR3 is TGTGCCTGGAGTGCAGCGAGGACAGGGAACACTGAAGCTTTCTTT. It yields the protein CAWSAARTGNTEAFF.

The rearrangement links TRBV19 to TRBJ2-3; TRBD1 matches 9 bases. V dropped 7 bases and J dropped 4; count of bases not matched to a gene: 12. The CDR3 extends over 16 amino acids. The germline V gene has CDR1 LNHDA and CDR2 SQIVND (reference sequence). For the CDR3, the DNA is TGTGCCAGTAACCATAGGGGGACAGGGAGGCCAGATACGCAGTATTTT. Its protein product is CASNHRGTGRPDTQYF.

V and J are TRBV5-4 and TRBJ2-7; 10 bases align to TRBD2. V lost 4 bases and J lost 6; bases outside the gene matches: 7. The CDR3 runs 14 residues. In germline, CDR1 is SGHNT, CDR2 YYREEE (reference sequence). CDR3 amino acids: CASSQSGGALEQYF. In nucleotides, the CDR3 is TGTGCCAGCAGCCAAAGCGGGGGGGCCCTCGAGCAGTACTTC.

The chain recombines TRBV5-6 with TRBJ1-6; a possible D gene is TRBD1 (5 bases). The germline CDR1 and CDR2 sequences are SGHDT and YYEEEE. V dropped 5 bases and J dropped 3 bases, with 9 bases sitting between them. CDR3 size: 14 residues. CDR3 sequence: CASSQGYYNSPLHF. The CDR3 DNA is TGTGCCAGCAGTCAGGGTTACTATAATTCACCCCTCCACTTT.

This clone was seen only a few times. The V and J genes are TRBV10-3 and TRBJ2-4; a possible D gene is TRBD2 (5 bases). Germline-derived CDR1 and CDR2 are ENHRY and SYGVKD. This CDR3 contains 12 residues. V was trimmed by 4 bases and J by 11 bases, leaving 12 bases between them. DNA for the CDR3: TGTGCCATCAGTGTAGAGGGCGGGTTTCAGTACTTC. Translation gives CAISVEGGFQYF.

The chain couples TRBV14 to TRBJ2-4, with no clear D. Germline CDR1 SGHDN, CDR2 FVKESK. This CDR3 is built from 16 residues. Between the trimmed V and J ends, which lost 0 bases and 0 bases, there was a span of 9 bases. DNA for the CDR3: TGTGCCAGCAGCCAAGACTCTTTACTAGCCAAAAACATTCAGTACTTC. It specifies CASSQDSLLAKNIQYF.

This chain connects TRBV6-5 to TRBJ2-7; no reliable D call. Trimming cost V 2 bases and J 2 bases, with 13 bases left between them. Germline V gives CDR1 MNHEY, CDR2 SVGAGI. The CDR3 runs 15 residues. This chain's CDR3 is CASSYGLAVTYEQYF. The CDR3, as DNA: TGTGCCAGCAGTTACGGGTTAGCCGTAACCTACGAGCAGTACTTC.

This clone is a singleton in its sample. This chain links TRBV7-9 with TRBJ1-5; a possible D gene is TRBD1 (5 bases). V gave up 5 bases and J gave up 1 base, with 12 bases separating them. CDR1 and CDR2 (germline): SEHNR, FQNEAQ (reference sequence). The CDR3 extends over 15 amino acids. The CDR3 is CASSQGGVSNQPQHF. The DNA for the CDR3 is TGTGCCAGCAGCCAGGGAGGAGTGAGCAATCAGCCCCAGCATTTT.

This clone appeared a few times. The chain carries TRBV11-3 and TRBJ2-2, with 14 nucleotides matching TRBD2. After removal of 5 bases from V and 5 bases from J, the junction contained 7 bases not matched to a gene. Germline values: CDR1 SGHNT, CDR2 YENEEA. The length of the CDR3 is 17 residues. The CDR3, as DNA: TGTGCCAGCAGCCTCCGACTAGCGGGAGGGGGGACCGGGGAGCTGTTTTTT. It yields the protein CASSLRLAGGGTGELFF.

The chain has TRBV7-9 and TRBJ2-1; 7 positions match TRBD2. Trimming took 1 base from V and 9 from J; bases not matched to a gene: 3. The CDR3 extends over 13 amino acids. Germline CDR1 and CDR2: SEHNR and FQNEAQ (reference sequence). In DNA, the CDR3 is TGTGCCAGCAGCTTAGGGTGGGAGGGTGAGCAGTTCTTC. Protein sequence: CASSLGWEGEQFF.

The chain recombines TRBV6-5 with TRBJ1-1; no reliable D call. Germline lookup yields CDR1 MNHEY and CDR2 SVGAGI. V was trimmed by 8 bases and J by 4 bases, leaving 11 bases between them. This CDR3 has 12 amino acids. CDR3: CASGGVGTEAFF. The CDR3 DNA sequence: TGTGCCAGCGGCGGAGTTGGCACTGAAGCTTTCTTT.

The J gene is TRBJ1-1, the V gene TRBV11-1; D is possibly TRBD1 (5 bases). Trimming took 1 base from V and 0 from J, leaving 12 bases between them. Germline V CDR1 and CDR2: SGHAT, FQDESV (reference sequence). CDR3 length: 16 residues. The CDR3 DNA is TGTGCCAGCAGCTTAGGACAGCTTTCCATGAACACTGAAGCTTTCTTT. Residues: CASSLGQLSMNTEAFF.

This chain joins TRBV2 and TRBJ1-1, with unresolved D. This CDR3 comprises 11 residues. The germline CDR1 and CDR2 sequences are SNHLY and FYNNEI. The V end was cut by 11 bases, the J end by 1 base, with 8 bases between. DNA for the CDR3: TGTGCCGGTGCGGGGAACACTGAAGCTTTCTTT. Its translation: CAGAGNTEAFF.